A selection of T cell receptor beta chains follows, all from one sample in a study of memory CD4+ T cells and cytomegalovirus serostatus. The repertoire was sequenced with immunoSEQ multiplex PCR; TCRdb's copy has only in-frame clones and lacks some. Here the sample spans approximately 52,000 clones, just under 80% being singletons. Sequenced input: memory CD4+ T cells from blood. Receptor source: an adult in good health and CMV-seronegative. The CDR3 runs from the conserved cysteine through the conserved F or W. The D gene is left open where the match is weak. The listing skips clone size in some rows; elsewhere it reads once, few, many or a size class.

TRBD2	16	NA	TRBV9	TRBJ2-3	TGTGCCAGCAGCGTAGATCTACTAGCGGGGACAGATACGCAGTATTTT	CASSVDLLAGTDTQYF
TRBD1	17	once	TRBV5-4	TRBJ1-1	TGTGCCAGCAGCTTGGGGGGACAGGGGGTAGTTTCGACTGAAGCTTTCTTT	CASSLGGQGVVSTEAFF
NA	13	NA	TRBV5-1	TRBJ2-7	TGCGCCAGCAGCTTTCGGGAATCCTACGAGCAGTACTTC	CASSFRESYEQYF
NA	18	NA	TRBV27	TRBJ2-1	TGTGCCAGCAGTTTATCCCATCCCCTAGTGACTGGAAACAATGAGCAGTTCTTC	CASSLSHPLVTGNNEQFF
TRBD1	14	NA	TRBV11-2	TRBJ1-2	TGTGCCAGCAGCCCCCCCGGACAGGCATGGGGCTACACCTTC	CASSPPGQAWGYTF
TRBD1	13	NA	TRBV28	TRBJ2-4	TGTGCCAGCAGGAAACAGGGGATTAACATTCAGTACTTC	CASRKQGINIQYF
NA	15	NA	TRBV7-9	TRBJ1-3	TGTGCCAGCAGCTTACGACAGAGCTCTGGAAACACCATATATTTT	CASSLRQSSGNTIYF
NA	10	NA	TRBV2	TRBJ2-7	TGTGCCAGCAGGGTCCCCGAGCAGTACTTC	CASRVPEQYF
NA	15	once	TRBV7-2	TRBJ1-2	TGTGCCAGCAGCCCTACCTCCGGGTACACGAGTGGCTACACCTTC	CASSPTSGYTSGYTF
NA	14	NA	TRBV7-2	TRBJ1-5	TGTGCCAGCAGCCTTGGGAAGCCTAATCAGCCCCAGCATTTT	CASSLGKPNQPQHF